This T cell receptor (beta chain) was sequenced during a study of yellow fever vaccine responses in identical twins. TCRdb re-analysed the RT-PCR reads in MiXCR, keeping a single row per CDR3 protein. The data contain about 1,300 distinct CDR3 sequences, 80% to 85% of them seen just once; the ten biggest clones take up about 26%. CDR1 and CDR2 (germline): SGHDT, YYEEEE. The V and J ends lost 3 bases and 1 base, in that order; junction bases with no gene match: 1. This CDR3 contains 15 residues. The source of this sequence is a female donor who received the yellow fever vaccine. The chain combines TRBV5-6 with TRBJ2-1, with 10 bases identical to TRBD2. The sample consisted of T cells from blood (PBMCs), unsorted or a sorted subset (not recorded which), taken before or after yellow fever vaccination (not recorded which). The CDR3 loop is CASSSGLASYNEQFF. The DNA for the CDR3 is TGTGCCAGCAGCTCGGGACTAGCGTCCTACAATGAGCAGTTCTTC.